These 21 T cell receptor beta chains came from one sample sequenced in a study of T cell clones after liver transplantation. Produced via immunoSEQ multiplex PCR; TCRdb's table is partial and in-frame only. The sample has tens of thousands of clones; 70% to 75% are singletons. The starting material was CD4+ T cells from blood, obtained at the 22-month timepoint. The receptors derive from a human patient who received a liver transplant. The T cells may come from the graft donor.

The chain carries TRBV27 and TRBJ2-1; 12 bases fit TRBD2. The V gene end was trimmed by 2 bases and the J gene end by 5 bases; junction bases not matched to a gene: 4. The length of the CDR3 is 16 residues. Germline V CDR1 and CDR2: MNHEY, SMNVEV (reference sequence). The CDR3 loop is CASSLRLAGANNEQFF. Here the CDR3 DNA reads TGTGCCAGCAGTTTACGACTAGCGGGGGCGAACAATGAGCAGTTCTTC.

V and J are TRBV5-1 and TRBJ2-2, with D uncertain. V dropped 4 bases and J dropped 5 bases, with 12 bases sitting between them. Germline CDR1 reads SGHRS; CDR2 reads YFSETQ. The CDR3 extends over 14 amino acids. The CDR3 DNA follows: TGCGCCAGCAGCCCGCGTATGAATACCGGGGAGCTGTTTTTT. As protein: CASSPRMNTGELFF.

This clone was counted many times. The chain joins TRBV2 to TRBJ2-7, with 9 bases that match TRBD1. CDR3 length: 16 residues. Germline CDR1 is SNHLY and CDR2 is FYNNEI. Losses at the gene ends were 5 bases for V and 3 bases for J; bases not matched to a gene: 11. The chain's CDR3 is CASSIFTGGAGYEQYF. CDR3 in DNA: TGTGCCAGCAGTATCTTCACAGGGGGCGCGGGCTACGAGCAGTACTTC.

This chain uses TRBV6-5 with TRBJ2-7; the D gene is possibly TRBD2 (6 bases). The CDR3 covers 15 residues. Trimming removed 0 bases at V and 2 bases at J, with 11 bases between. Germline lookup yields CDR1 MNHEY and CDR2 SVGAGI. The CDR3: CASSYSRPGAYEQYF. The CDR3 bases are TGTGCCAGCAGTTACTCGAGGCCGGGAGCCTACGAGCAGTACTTC.

The chain combines TRBV28 with TRBJ1-4; 8 bases are shared with TRBD1. This CDR3 has 13 residues. Germline CDR1 reads MDHEN; CDR2 reads SYDVKM. With 9 bases clipped from V and 4 bases from J, the junction kept 4 bases outside the gene matches. The DNA of the CDR3 is TGTGCCAGTATACAGGGGGATAATGAAAAACTGTTTTTT. It is translated as CASIQGDNEKLFF.

In its sample, this clone was seen a few times. The chain is built from TRBV6-5 and TRBJ2-3; D is uncertain. V was shortened by 6 bases and J by 3 bases, with 4 bases between the two germline ends. This CDR3 region has 11 residues. Germline V gene sequence: CDR1 MNHEY, CDR2 SVGAGI. The CDR3 loop reads CASRVTDTQYF. CDR3 coding DNA: TGTGCCAGCAGAGTAACAGATACGCAGTATTTT.

V and J are TRBV19 and TRBJ2-3; 13 bases are shared with TRBD2. The CDR3 contains 16 residues. Germline trimming cut 6 bases from V and 1 base from J; bases unmatched to any gene: 4. The germline V gene encodes CDR1 LNHDA and CDR2 SQIVND (reference sequence). DNA of the CDR3: TGTGCCAGTAGCCCCGGGACTAGCGGGGGCACAGATACGCAGTATTTT. Translation: CASSPGTSGGTDTQYF.

This chain joins TRBV6-6 and TRBJ2-3; no firm D call. Germline CDR1 reads MNHNY; CDR2 reads SVGAGI (reference sequence). The CDR3 covers 12 residues. V was cut by 7 bases and J by 11 bases, with 16 bases left in between. The CDR3 nucleotides are TGTGCCAGCAATCTTGGGAAGTGGGAGCAGTATTTT. Protein: CASNLGKWEQYF.

This clone came up a few times. The V call is TRBV28, the J call TRBJ2-2, with TRBD1 matching over 8 bases. V dropped 5 bases and J dropped 6; count of bases not matched to a gene: 8. Germline CDR1 reads MDHEN; CDR2 reads SYDVKM. This CDR3 has 15 amino acids. CDR3 sequence (DNA): TGTGCCAGCAGTCCCCTCTCAGGGGGCCCCGGGGAGCTGTTTTTT. Its translation is CASSPLSGGPGELFF.

This clone occurred once. The chain links TRBV28 to TRBJ1-5; D not certain. Trimming pared 8 bases from V and 2 bases from J, leaving 10 bases between. This CDR3 region has 13 residues. Germline CDR1 reads MDHEN; CDR2 reads SYDVKM. The CDR3 sequence is CASLPTGNQPQHF. The CDR3 region has the DNA TGTGCCAGCCTTCCTACGGGCAATCAGCCCCAGCATTTT.

The V call is TRBV28, the J call TRBJ1-1; a weak D match, TRBD1 (5 bases). V lost 5 bases, J lost 0 bases, and 10 bases lay in between. The V gene's germline CDR1 is MDHEN and CDR2 SYDVKM. This CDR3 has 14 residues. The CDR3: CASSPGLMNTEAFF. The CDR3 DNA follows: TGTGCCAGCAGTCCGGGACTTATGAACACTGAAGCTTTCTTT.

This clone was picked up a small number of times. The V gene is TRBV6-5, the J gene TRBJ1-1; D not certain. The length of the CDR3 is 12 residues. Germline-derived CDR1 and CDR2 are MNHEY and SVGAGI. Between the trimmed V and J ends, which lost 2 bases and 4 bases, there was a span of 5 bases. Written as DNA, the CDR3 is TGTGCCAGCAGTTACGCAGGCACTGAAGCTTTCTTT. Protein: CASSYAGTEAFF.

The chain couples TRBV30 to TRBJ2-5; no clear D. There are 13 residues in the CDR3. Between the trimmed V and J ends, which lost 5 bases and 0 bases, there was a span of 10 bases. CDR1 is GTSNPN, CDR2 SVGIG, per germline (reference sequence). The CDR3, as DNA: TGTGCCTGGGGAGCGCAGAACCAAGAGACCCAGTACTTC. This codes for CAWGAQNQETQYF.

J is TRBJ2-7 and V is TRBV30; D ambiguous. The germline gives CDR1 GTSNPN, CDR2 SVGIG (reference sequence). There are 12 residues in the CDR3. V lost 2 bases and J lost 1, with 6 bases in between. The CDR3 is CAWSLSSYEQYF. As DNA, the CDR3 is TGTGCCTGGAGTTTAAGTTCCTACGAGCAGTACTTC.

The chain uses TRBV5-6 and TRBJ2-3, with 12 bases fitting TRBD2. Germline V gene sequence: CDR1 SGHDT, CDR2 YYEEEE. The CDR3 is made up of 17 amino acids. The V gene end was trimmed by 0 bases and the J gene end by 5 bases; junction bases not matched to a gene: 7. The CDR3 DNA reads TGTGCCAGCAGCTTGGCCGGACTAGCGGGGCCAAAAGATACGCAGTATTTT. This translates into CASSLAGLAGPKDTQYF.

The rearrangement uses TRBV6-1 and TRBJ1-2, with no clear D. V lost 3 bases, J lost 8 bases, and 19 bases lay in between. The germline V gene has CDR1 MNHNS and CDR2 SASEGT. The CDR3 contains 15 residues. The CDR3 bases are TGTGCCAGCAGTGAGATGGGAGTGGCAGGCTGGGGCTACACCTTC. Encoded protein: CASSEMGVAGWGYTF.

The gene calls are TRBV7-3 and TRBJ2-2; 8 nucleotides line up with TRBD2. This CDR3 is built from 15 residues. The V segment lost 5 bases and the J segment 3 bases; nucleotides outside the gene matches: 5. The germline V gene encodes CDR1 SGHTA and CDR2 FQGTGA. The chain's CDR3 is CASSRSGADTGELFF. In DNA, the CDR3 is TGTGCCAGCAGCCGTAGCGGGGCGGACACCGGGGAGCTGTTTTTT.

The chain employs TRBV7-9 and TRBJ1-5; D ambiguous. CDR1 and CDR2 from the germline V gene are SEHNR and FQNEAQ (reference sequence). The CDR3 is 13 residues long. Trimming cost V 5 bases and J 1 base, with 6 bases left between them. The CDR3 protein is CASSIDSNQPQHF. As DNA, the CDR3 is TGTGCCAGCAGCATAGACAGCAATCAGCCCCAGCATTTT.

This clone showed up just a few times. V and J are TRBV6-1 and TRBJ1-2; D unclear. Trimming removed 1 base at V and 5 bases at J, with 14 bases between. This CDR3 is 15 amino acids long. The germline V gene has CDR1 MNHNS and CDR2 SASEGT. Here the CDR3 reads CASSEVTRTVYGYTF. In DNA form, the CDR3 reads TGTGCCAGCAGTGAAGTGACTAGGACTGTATATGGCTACACCTTC.

By sample fraction, this clone is medium-sized. This chain uses TRBV7-2 with TRBJ2-3; D not resolved. CDR3 length equals 16 residues. V dropped 5 bases and J dropped 0 bases, with 15 bases sitting between them. Per the germline V gene, CDR1 is SGHTA and CDR2 is FQGNSA. The DNA of the CDR3 is TGTGCCAGCAGCCTTAGAAGGGCAAGTAGCACAGATACGCAGTATTTT. It specifies CASSLRRASSTDTQYF.

The V gene is TRBV5-1, the J gene TRBJ2-6; perhaps TRBD2 as D (7 bases). With 5 bases removed from V and 3 bases from J, the gap between germline ends came to 21 bases. From germline, CDR1 is SGHRS and CDR2 YFSETQ. CDR3 size: 18 residues. DNA of the CDR3: TGCGCCAGCAGGTTTCGGGGGGCCCCCCTGAATGGGGCCAACGTCCTGACTTTC. Its protein product is CASRFRGAPLNGANVLTF.